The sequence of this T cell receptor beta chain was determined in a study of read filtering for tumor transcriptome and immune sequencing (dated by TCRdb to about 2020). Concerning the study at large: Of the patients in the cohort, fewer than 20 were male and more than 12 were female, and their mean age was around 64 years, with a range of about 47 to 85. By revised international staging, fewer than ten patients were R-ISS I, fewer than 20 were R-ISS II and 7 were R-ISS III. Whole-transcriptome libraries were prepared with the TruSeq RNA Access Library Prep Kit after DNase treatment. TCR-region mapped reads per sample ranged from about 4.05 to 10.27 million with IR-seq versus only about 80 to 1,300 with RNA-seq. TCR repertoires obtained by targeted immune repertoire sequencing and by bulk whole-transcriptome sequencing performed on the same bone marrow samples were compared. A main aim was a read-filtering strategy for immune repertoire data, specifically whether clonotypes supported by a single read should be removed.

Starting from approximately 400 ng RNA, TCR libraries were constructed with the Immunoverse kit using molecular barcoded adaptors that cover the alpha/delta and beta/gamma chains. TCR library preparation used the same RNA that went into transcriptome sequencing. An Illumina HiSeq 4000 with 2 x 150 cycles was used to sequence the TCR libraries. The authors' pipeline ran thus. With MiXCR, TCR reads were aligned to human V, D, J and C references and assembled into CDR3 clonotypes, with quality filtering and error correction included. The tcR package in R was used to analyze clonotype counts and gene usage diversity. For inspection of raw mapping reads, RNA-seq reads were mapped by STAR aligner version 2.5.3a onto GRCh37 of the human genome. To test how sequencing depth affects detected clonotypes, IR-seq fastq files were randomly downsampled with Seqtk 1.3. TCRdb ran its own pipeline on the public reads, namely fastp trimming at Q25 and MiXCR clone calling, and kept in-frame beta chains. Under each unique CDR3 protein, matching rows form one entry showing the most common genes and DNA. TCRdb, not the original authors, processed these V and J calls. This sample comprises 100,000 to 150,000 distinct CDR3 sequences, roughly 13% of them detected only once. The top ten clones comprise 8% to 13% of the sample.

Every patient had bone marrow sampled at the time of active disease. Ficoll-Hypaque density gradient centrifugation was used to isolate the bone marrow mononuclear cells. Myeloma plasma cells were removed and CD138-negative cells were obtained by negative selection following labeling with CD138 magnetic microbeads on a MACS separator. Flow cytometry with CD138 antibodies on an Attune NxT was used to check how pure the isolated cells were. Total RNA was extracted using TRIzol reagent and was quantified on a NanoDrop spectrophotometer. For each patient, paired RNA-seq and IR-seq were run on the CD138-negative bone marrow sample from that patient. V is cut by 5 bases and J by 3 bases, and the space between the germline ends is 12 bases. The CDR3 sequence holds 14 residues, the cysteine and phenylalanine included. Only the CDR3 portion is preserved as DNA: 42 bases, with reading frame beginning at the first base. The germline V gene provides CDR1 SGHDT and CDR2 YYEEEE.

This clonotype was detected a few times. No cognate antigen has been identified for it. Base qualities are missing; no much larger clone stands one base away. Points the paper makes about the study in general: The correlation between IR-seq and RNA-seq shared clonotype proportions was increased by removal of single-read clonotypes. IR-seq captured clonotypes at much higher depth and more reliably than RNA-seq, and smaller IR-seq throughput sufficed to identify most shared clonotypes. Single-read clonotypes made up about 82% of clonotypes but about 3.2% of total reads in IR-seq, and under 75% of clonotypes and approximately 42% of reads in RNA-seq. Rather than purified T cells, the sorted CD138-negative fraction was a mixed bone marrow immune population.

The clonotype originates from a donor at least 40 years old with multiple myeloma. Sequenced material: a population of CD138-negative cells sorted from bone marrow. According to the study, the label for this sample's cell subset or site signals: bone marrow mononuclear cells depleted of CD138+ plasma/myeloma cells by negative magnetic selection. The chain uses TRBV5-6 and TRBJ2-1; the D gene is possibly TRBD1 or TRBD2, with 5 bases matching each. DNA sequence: TGTGCCAGCAGGGGACGCGGCAACTACAATGAGCAGTTCTTC. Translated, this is CASRGRGNYNEQFF.